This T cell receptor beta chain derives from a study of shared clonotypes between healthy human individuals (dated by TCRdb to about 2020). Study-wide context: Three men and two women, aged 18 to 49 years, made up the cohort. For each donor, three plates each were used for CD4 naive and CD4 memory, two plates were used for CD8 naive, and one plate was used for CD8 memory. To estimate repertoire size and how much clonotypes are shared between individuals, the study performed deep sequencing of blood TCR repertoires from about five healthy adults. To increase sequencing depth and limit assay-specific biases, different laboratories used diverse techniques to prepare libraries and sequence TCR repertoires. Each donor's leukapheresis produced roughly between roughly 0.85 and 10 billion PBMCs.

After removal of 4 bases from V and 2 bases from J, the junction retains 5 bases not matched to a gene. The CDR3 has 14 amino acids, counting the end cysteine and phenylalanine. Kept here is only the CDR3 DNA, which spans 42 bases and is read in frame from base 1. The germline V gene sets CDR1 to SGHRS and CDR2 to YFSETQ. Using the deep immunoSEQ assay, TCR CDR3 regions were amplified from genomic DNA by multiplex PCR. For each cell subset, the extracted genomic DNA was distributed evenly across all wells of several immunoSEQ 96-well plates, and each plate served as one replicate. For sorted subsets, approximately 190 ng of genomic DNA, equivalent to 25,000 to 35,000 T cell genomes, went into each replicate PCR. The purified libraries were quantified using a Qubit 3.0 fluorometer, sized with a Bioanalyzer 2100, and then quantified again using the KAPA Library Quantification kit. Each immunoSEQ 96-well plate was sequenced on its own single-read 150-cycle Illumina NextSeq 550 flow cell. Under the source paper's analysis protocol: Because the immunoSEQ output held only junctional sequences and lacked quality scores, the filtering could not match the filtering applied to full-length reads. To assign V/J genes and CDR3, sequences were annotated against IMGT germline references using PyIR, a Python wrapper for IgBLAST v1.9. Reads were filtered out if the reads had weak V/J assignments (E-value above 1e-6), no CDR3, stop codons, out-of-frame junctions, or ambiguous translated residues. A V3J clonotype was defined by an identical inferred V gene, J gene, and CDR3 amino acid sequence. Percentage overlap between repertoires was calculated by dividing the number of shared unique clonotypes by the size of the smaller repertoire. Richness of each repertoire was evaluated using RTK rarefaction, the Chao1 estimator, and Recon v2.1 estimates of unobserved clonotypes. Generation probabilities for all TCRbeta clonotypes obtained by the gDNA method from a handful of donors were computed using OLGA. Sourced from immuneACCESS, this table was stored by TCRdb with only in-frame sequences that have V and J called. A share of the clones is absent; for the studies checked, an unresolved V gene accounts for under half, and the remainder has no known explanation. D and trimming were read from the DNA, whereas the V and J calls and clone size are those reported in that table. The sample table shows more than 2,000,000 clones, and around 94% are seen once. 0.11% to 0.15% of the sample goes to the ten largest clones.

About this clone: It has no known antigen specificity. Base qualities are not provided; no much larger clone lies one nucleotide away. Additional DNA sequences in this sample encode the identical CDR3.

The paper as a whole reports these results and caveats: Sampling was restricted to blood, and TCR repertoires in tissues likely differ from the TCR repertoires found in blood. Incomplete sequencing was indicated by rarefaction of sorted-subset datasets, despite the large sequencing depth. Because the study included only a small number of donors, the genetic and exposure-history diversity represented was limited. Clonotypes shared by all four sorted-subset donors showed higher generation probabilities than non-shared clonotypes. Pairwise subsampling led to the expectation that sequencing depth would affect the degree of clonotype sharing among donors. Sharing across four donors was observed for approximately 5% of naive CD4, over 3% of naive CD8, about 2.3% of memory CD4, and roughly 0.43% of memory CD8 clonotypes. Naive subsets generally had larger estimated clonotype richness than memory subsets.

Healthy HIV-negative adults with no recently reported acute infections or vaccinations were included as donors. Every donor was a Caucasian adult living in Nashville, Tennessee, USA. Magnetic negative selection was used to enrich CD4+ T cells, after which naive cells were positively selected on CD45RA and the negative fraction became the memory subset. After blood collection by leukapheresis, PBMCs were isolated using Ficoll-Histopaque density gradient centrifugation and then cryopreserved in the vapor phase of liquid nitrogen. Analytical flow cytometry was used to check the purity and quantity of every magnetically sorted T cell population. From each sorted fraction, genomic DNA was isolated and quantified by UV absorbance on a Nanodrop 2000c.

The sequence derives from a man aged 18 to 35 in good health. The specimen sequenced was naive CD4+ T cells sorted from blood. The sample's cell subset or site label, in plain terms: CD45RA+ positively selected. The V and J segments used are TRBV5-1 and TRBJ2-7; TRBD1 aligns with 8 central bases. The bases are TGCGCCAGCAGCCCTGGACAGGGAGCCTACGAGCAGTACTTC. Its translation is CASSPGQGAYEQYF.